The 19 T cell receptor beta chains below come from one sample, sequenced in a study of shared clonotypes between healthy human individuals. The method was immunoSEQ multiplex PCR; TCRdb's version includes in-frame clones alone and lacks a portion of them. The top ten hold about an eighth of the sample, which has fewer than 550,000 clones, roughly 79% seen once. The sequencing input was PBMCs. Receptors were obtained from a woman between 35 and 50 years old in good health. Some clones in this sample may be carry-over from other donors' samples.

The table lists this clone with a few counts. CDR3 sequence: CSVEVVDRYTEAFF. CDR3 coding DNA: TGCAGCGTTGAGGTGGTGGACAGATACACTGAAGCTTTCTTT. This rearrangement joins TRBV29-1 to TRBJ1-1; the D gene is possibly TRBD1 (6 bases). The CDR3 loop spans 14 amino acids. Germline-derived CDR1 and CDR2 are SQVTM and ANQGSEA. V was cut by 3 bases and J by 3 bases, with 14 bases left in between. Complete variable domain (other parts from reference TRBV29-1 and TRBJ1-1): SAVISQKPSRDICQRGTSLTIQCQVDSQVTMMFWYRQQPGQSLTLIATANQGSEATYESGFVIDKFPISRPNLTFSTLTVSNMSPEDSSIYLCSVEVVDRYTEAFFGQGTRLTVV.

This clone was counted only a few times. This rearrangement joins TRBV28 to TRBJ2-1, with a weak D call TRBD2 (6 bases). The V gene lost 6 bases and the J gene lost 1 base, with 19 bases spanning the gap. Germline values: CDR1 MDHEN, CDR2 SYDVKM. The CDR3 is made up of 17 amino acids. The CDR3 DNA reads TGTGCCAGCAGCTTTACACGGGAGAATTGGTCCTACAATGAGCAGTTCTTC. Translated, it gives CASSFTRENWSYNEQFF.

The genes are TRBV9 and TRBJ2-6, with D unresolved. With 0 bases removed from V and 0 bases from J, the gap between germline ends came to 10 bases. Germline CDR1 SGDLS, CDR2 YYNGEE. The CDR3 sequence is 17 residues long. In DNA form, the CDR3 reads TGTGCCAGCAGCGTAGGGGTTGAACTCTCTGGGGCCAACGTCCTGACTTTC. Protein: CASSVGVELSGANVLTF.

The chain joins TRBV5-5 to TRBJ2-7, with TRBD1 as a possible D gene (6 bases). This CDR3 spans 18 amino acids. The germline V and J ends were trimmed by 0 bases and 0 bases, with 19 bases remaining between them. Germline CDR1 and CDR2: SGHKS and YYEKEE (reference sequence). CDR3 nucleotide sequence: TGTGCCAGCAGCTTGGTACCGATGGGACATCCTAGCTCCTACGAGCAGTACTTC. Its translation is CASSLVPMGHPSSYEQYF.

This clone was detected only a few times. The chain has TRBV7-9 and TRBJ1-1, with D unresolved. Germline V lookup: CDR1 SEHNR, CDR2 FQNEAQ (reference sequence). The V end lost 5 bases, the J end lost 3 bases, and 13 bases lay between the germline ends. This CDR3 has 14 amino acids. CDR3 sequence: CASSPTADYTEAFF. The CDR3 DNA sequence: TGTGCCAGCAGCCCGACGGCGGACTACACTGAAGCTTTCTTT.

The chain joins TRBV7-9 to TRBJ1-2; D not resolved. Germline values: CDR1 SEHNR, CDR2 FQNEAQ (reference sequence). The CDR3 contains 15 residues. The V gene lost 0 bases and the J gene lost 3 bases, with 11 bases spanning the gap. CDR3 nucleotides: TGTGCCAGCAGCTTAGCGGCAAACCCCCACTATGGCTACACCTTC. Translation gives CASSLAANPHYGYTF.

This clone was counted between two and nine times. The J gene is TRBJ2-5, the V gene TRBV7-6; no reliable D call. This CDR3 is 13 amino acids long. The V end lost 6 bases, the J end lost 2 bases, and 10 bases lay between the germline ends. CDR1 SGHVS and CDR2 FNYEAQ come from the germline V gene. The CDR3 bases are TGTGCCAGCAGTTGGGCAGAGCAAGAGACCCAGTACTTC. This codes for CASSWAEQETQYF.

This chain uses TRBV7-2 with TRBJ2-2; no definite D call. Trimming pared 0 bases from V and 7 bases from J, leaving 3 bases between. This CDR3 is built from 12 residues. The germline gives CDR1 SGHTA, CDR2 FQGNSA. In nucleotides, the CDR3 is TGTGCCAGCAGCTTAGCGAACGGGGAGCTGTTTTTT. This gives the protein CASSLANGELFF.

This chain links TRBV5-1 with TRBJ2-1, with 8 bases matching TRBD2. This CDR3 has 16 residues. V was clipped by 0 bases and J by 1 base; unmatched bases: 3. Germline V CDR1 and CDR2: SGHRS, YFSETQ. This CDR3 is CASSLVRGRSYNEQFF. CDR3 DNA: TGCGCCAGCAGCTTGGTTCGCGGGAGGTCCTACAATGAGCAGTTCTTC.

The rearrangement links TRBV6-5 to TRBJ1-5, with D perhaps TRBD1 (5 bases). V shed 4 bases and J shed 3 bases, with 10 bases lying between them. The CDR3 is 14 amino acids. CDR1 and CDR2 from the germline V gene are MNHEY and SVGAGI. This chain's CDR3 is CASSFDRDNQPQHF. CDR3 bases: TGTGCCAGCAGTTTCGACAGAGACAATCAGCCCCAGCATTTT.

The chain uses TRBV7-9 and TRBJ2-3, with a weak D call TRBD2 (5 bases). Trimming left V 3 bases short and J 5 bases short, with 12 bases between. The CDR3 runs 14 residues. Germline CDR1 SEHNR, CDR2 FQNEAQ (reference sequence). The CDR3 nucleotides read TGTGCCAGCAGCTTCCGGGAAAGCGTAGATACGCAGTATTTT. It specifies CASSFRESVDTQYF.

This clone occurred a few times. CDR3 coding DNA: TGTGCCAGCAAACGTTATCACCCCCAATACGAGCAGTACTTC. Protein sequence: CASKRYHPQYEQYF. The chain couples TRBV28 to TRBJ2-7; D not certain. Trimming stripped 7 bases from V and 4 bases from J, with 17 bases between. The CDR3 contains 14 residues. Germline V CDR1 and CDR2: MDHEN, SYDVKM.

In its sample, this clone was seen once. V gene TRBV7-9 combines with J gene TRBJ2-7, with no clear D. The germline V gene encodes CDR1 SEHNR and CDR2 FQNEAQ (reference sequence). Trimming removed 5 bases from V and 5 bases from J, with 7 bases in between. This CDR3 is built from 11 residues. CDR3 nucleotides: TGTGCCAGCAGCATCCGGGACGAGCAGTACTTC. Protein product: CASSIRDEQYF.

In nucleotides, the CDR3 is TGTGCCAGCAGCACAGGGGGGACAGGGGGTATCGAGCAGTACTTC. It codes for CASSTGGTGGIEQYF. J is TRBJ2-7 and V is TRBV5-8, with TRBD1 matching 11 bases. Trimming at V came to 4 bases and at J to 6 bases, leaving 9 bases not matched to a gene. The CDR3 has 15 residues. The germline gives CDR1 SGHTS, CDR2 YDEGEE.

The chain couples TRBV11-2 to TRBJ1-4; maybe TRBD1 (6 bases). The V gene lost 3 bases and the J gene lost 6 bases, with 14 bases spanning the gap. The CDR3 has 15 amino acids. In germline, CDR1 is SGHAT, CDR2 FQNNGV. The CDR3 region is CASSFSGGGYEKLFF. As DNA, the CDR3 is TGTGCCAGCAGCTTTTCAGGAGGGGGTTATGAAAAACTGTTTTTT.

Concerning this clone itself: The junction departs from germline at one end; a sequencing error may be responsible. The rearrangement uses TRBV6-6 and TRBJ2-1; 11 nucleotides match TRBD2. Germline CDR1 is MNHNY and CDR2 is SVGAGI (reference sequence). The CDR3 runs 16 residues. As DNA, the CDR3 is TGTGCCAGCAGTACGACCATAGCGGGAGGGGTCAATGCGCAGTTCTTC. Encoded protein: CASSTTIAGGVNAQFF.

This clone showed up just a few times. J is TRBJ2-3 and V is TRBV6-4; the match to TRBD1 covers 8 bases. Germline V gene data show CDR1 as MRHNA and CDR2 as SNTAGT. V dropped 0 bases and J dropped 4; count of bases not matched to a gene: 3. The CDR3 runs 15 residues. The CDR3 spells CASSDSAGGADTQYF. CDR3 nucleotide sequence: TGTGCCAGCAGTGACTCCGCAGGGGGCGCAGATACGCAGTATTTT.

This clone was picked up one time. V is TRBV19 and J is TRBJ2-6, with D perhaps matching TRBD2 (5 bases). This CDR3 is built from 16 residues. Trimming stripped 2 bases from V and 1 base from J, with 9 bases between. In germline, CDR1 is LNHDA, CDR2 SQIVND (reference sequence). The CDR3 reads CASSIRRASGANVLTF. The CDR3 DNA reads as TGTGCCAGTAGTATACGGCGGGCTTCTGGGGCCAACGTCCTGACTTTC.

The V gene is TRBV28, the J gene TRBJ2-5, with 8 bases aligning to TRBD1. The CDR3 is made up of 15 amino acids. Germline CDR1 and CDR2: MDHEN and SYDVKM. Trimming removed 5 bases from V and 4 bases from J; junction bases left unmatched: 9. This CDR3 is CASSLPRQGRETQYF. The CDR3 coding sequence is TGTGCCAGCAGTCTCCCCCGACAGGGGAGAGAGACCCAGTACTTC. Combining the CDR3 with reference TRBV28 and TRBJ2-5 gives the whole variable domain DVKVTQSSRYLVKRTGEKVFLECVQDMDHENMFWYRQDPGLGLRLIYFSYDVKMKEKGDIPEGYSVSREKKERFSLILESASTNQTSMYLCASSLPRQGRETQYFGPGTRLLVL.